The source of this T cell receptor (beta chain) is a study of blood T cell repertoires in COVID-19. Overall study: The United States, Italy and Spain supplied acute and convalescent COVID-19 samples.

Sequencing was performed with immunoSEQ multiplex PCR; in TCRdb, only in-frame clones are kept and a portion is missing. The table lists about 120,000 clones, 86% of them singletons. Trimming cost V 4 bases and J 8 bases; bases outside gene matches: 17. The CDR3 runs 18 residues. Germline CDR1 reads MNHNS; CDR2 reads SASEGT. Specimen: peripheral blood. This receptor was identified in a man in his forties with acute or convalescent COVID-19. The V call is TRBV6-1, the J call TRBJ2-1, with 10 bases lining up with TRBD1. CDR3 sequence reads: CASSGRDRGSLFFDEQFF. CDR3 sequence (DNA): TGTGCCAGCAGTGGGCGGGACAGGGGAAGTTTGTTTTTCGATGAGCAGTTCTTC.